This TCR beta chain was sequenced in a study of cytomegalovirus exposure and HLA in healthy donors. Findings and caveats of the study: Cytomegalovirus status, reportedly, was diagnosed with high specificity and sensitivity by the classifier. V- and J-gene trimming in TCR beta was tied to a missense DCLRE1C variant by an analysis performed later.

This clone has more than one count but fewer than ten. No antigen is known for it. 13 Jbeta primers and 60 Vbeta primers were used for the PCR. Clones were read by immunoSEQ multiplex PCR, and TCRdb kept only the in-frame ones, dropping some. The sample lists about 150,000 clones, 80% occurring once. This TCR was recovered from a woman aged 40 to 50 in good health and CMV-seronegative. The sample comprised PBMCs.

Here the CDR3 reads CASSFPRRDYSGNTIYF. The DNA of the CDR3 is TGTGCCAGCAGCTTCCCCCGACGGGATTACTCTGGAAACACCATATATTTT. The chain employs TRBV7-8 and TRBJ1-3; D not certain. V was clipped by 3 bases and J by 0 bases, with 15 bases between them. This CDR3 comprises 17 residues. CDR1 and CDR2 from the germline V gene are SGHVS and FQNEAQ.